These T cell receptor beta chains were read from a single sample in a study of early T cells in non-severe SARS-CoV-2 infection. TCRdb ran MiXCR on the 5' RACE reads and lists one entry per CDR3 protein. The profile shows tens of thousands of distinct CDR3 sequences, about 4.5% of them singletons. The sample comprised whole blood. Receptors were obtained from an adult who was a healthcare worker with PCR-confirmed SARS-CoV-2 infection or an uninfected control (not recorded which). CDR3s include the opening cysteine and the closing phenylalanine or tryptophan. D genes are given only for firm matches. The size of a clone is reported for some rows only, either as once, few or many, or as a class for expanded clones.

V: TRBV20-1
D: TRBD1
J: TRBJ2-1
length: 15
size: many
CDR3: CSARAPQGEGNEQFF
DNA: TGCAGTGCTAGAGCCCCACAGGGGGAAGGCAATGAGCAGTTCTTC

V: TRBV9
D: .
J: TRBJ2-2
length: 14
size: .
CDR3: CASSEAVNTGELFF
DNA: TGTGCCAGCAGCGAAGCGGTTAACACCGGGGAGCTGTTTTTT

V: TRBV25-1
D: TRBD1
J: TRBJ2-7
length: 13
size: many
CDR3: CASTKTGVYEQYF
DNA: TGTGCCAGCACTAAAACAGGGGTCTACGAGCAGTACTTC

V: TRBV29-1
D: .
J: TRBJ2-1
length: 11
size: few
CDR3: CSVEDYNEQFF
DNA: TGCAGCGTTGAAGACTACAATGAGCAGTTCTTC

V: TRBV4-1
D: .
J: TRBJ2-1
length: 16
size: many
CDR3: CASSQVGNSGFNEQFF
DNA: TGCGCCAGCAGCCAAGTTGGGAACAGTGGTTTCAATGAGCAGTTCTTC

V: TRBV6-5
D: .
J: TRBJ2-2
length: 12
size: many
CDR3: CASRLNTGELFF
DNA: TGTGCCAGCAGGCTGAACACCGGGGAGCTGTTTTTT

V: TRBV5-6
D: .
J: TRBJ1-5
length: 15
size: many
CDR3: CASSLFGGSEQPQHF
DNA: TGTGCCAGCAGCTTGTTTGGGGGCTCGGAACAGCCCCAGCATTTT

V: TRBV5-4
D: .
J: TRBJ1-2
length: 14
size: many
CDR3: CASSPPGGRYGYTF
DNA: TGTGCCAGCAGCCCACCGGGAGGGCGCTATGGCTACACCTTC

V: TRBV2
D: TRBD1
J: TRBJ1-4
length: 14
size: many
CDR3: CASLRQGANEKLFF
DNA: TGTGCCAGCTTGAGACAGGGTGCGAATGAAAAACTGTTTTTT

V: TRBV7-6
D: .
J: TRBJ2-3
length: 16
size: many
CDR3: CASSLAVGASTDTQYF
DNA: TGTGCCAGCAGCTTAGCAGTTGGCGCCTCGACAGATACGCAGTATTTT

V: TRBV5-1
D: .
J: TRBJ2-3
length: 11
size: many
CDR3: CASRKGDTQYF
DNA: TGCGCCAGCAGAAAGGGGGATACGCAGTATTTT

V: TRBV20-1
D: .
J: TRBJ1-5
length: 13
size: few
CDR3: CSASKDSNQPQHF
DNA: TGCAGTGCTAGTAAGGATAGCAATCAGCCCCAGCATTTT

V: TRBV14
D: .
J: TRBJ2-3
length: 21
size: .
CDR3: CASSQRARRRTQTTFTDTQYF
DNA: TGTGCCAGCAGCCAACGGGCCAGGAGAAGGACGCAAACCACGTTCACAGATACGCAGTATTTT

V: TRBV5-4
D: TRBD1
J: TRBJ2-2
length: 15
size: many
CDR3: CASSFNRGNTGELFF
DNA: TGTGCCAGCAGCTTTAACAGGGGGAACACCGGGGAGCTGTTTTTT

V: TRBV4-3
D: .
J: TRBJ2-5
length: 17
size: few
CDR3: CASSQDRPGVIGETQYF
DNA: TGCGCCAGCAGCCAAGATCGACCTGGAGTTATCGGAGAGACCCAGTACTTC

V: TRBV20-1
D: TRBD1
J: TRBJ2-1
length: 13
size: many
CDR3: CSAQRTGRNEQFF
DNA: TGCAGTGCTCAACGGACAGGGAGGAATGAGCAGTTCTTC

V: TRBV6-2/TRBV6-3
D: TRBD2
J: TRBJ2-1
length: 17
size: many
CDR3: CASSKGLAGGRNNEQFF
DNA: TGTGCCAGCAGTAAAGGACTAGCGGGAGGCCGGAACAATGAGCAGTTCTTC

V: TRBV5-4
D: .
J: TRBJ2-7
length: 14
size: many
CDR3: CASSYPTSSYEQYF
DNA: TGTGCCAGCAGCTACCCAACGAGCTCCTACGAGCAGTACTTC

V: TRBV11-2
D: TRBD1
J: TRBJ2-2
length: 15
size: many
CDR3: CASSFLQGAGGELFF
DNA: TGTGCCAGCAGCTTTTTACAGGGGGCTGGCGGGGAGCTGTTTTTT

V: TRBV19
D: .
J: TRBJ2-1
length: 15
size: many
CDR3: CASSLRRTGLGEQFF
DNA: TGTGCCAGTAGTTTACGCCGGACTGGCCTGGGTGAGCAGTTCTTC

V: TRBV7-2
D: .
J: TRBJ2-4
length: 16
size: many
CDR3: CASSFLGDLAKNIQYF
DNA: TGTGCCAGCAGCTTTTTGGGAGACCTAGCCAAAAACATTCAGTACTTC

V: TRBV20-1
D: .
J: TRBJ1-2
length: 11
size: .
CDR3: CSARTRDGYTF
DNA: TGCAGTGCTAGGACCAGGGATGGCTACACCTTC

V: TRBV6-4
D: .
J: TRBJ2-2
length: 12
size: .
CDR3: CASSERKGELFF
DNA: TGTGCCAGCAGTGAAAGGAAGGGGGAGCTGTTTTTT

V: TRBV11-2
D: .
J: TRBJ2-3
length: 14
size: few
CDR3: CASSLRTFTDTQYF
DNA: TGTGCCAGCAGCCTCCGGACCTTCACAGATACGCAGTATTTT

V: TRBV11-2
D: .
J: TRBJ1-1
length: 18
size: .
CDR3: CASSLAGWGRQANTEAFF
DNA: TGTGCCAGCAGCTTAGCGGGTTGGGGGCGCCAGGCGAACACTGAAGCTTTCTTT

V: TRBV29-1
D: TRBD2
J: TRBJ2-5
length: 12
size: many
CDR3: CSVASGSETQYF
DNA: TGCAGCGTGGCTAGCGGGAGTGAGACCCAGTACTTC

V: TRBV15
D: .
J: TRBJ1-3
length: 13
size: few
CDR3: CATNRTTGNTIYF
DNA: TGTGCCACCAACAGAACGACAGGAAACACCATATATTTT

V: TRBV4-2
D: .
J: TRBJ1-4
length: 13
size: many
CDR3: CASSPGEVEKLFF
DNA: TGTGCCAGCAGCCCAGGGGAAGTCGAAAAACTGTTTTTT

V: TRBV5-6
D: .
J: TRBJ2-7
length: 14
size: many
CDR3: CASSLADYLNEQYF
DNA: TGTGCCAGCAGCTTGGCCGACTACCTAAACGAGCAGTACTTC

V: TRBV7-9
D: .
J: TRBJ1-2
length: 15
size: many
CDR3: CASSLATGPNYGYTF
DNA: TGTGCCAGCAGCTTAGCGACAGGACCCAACTATGGCTACACCTTC

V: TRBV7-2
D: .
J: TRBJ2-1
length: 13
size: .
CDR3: CASSRQIYNEQFF
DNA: TGTGCCAGCAGCCGACAGATTTACAATGAGCAGTTCTTC

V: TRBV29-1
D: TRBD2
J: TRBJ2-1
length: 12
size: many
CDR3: CSVGPGGNEQFF
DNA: TGCAGCGTGGGACCGGGAGGCAATGAGCAGTTCTTC

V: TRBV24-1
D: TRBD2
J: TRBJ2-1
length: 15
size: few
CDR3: CATSDASGTYNEQFF
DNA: TGTGCCACCAGTGATGCTAGCGGAACCTACAATGAGCAGTTCTTC

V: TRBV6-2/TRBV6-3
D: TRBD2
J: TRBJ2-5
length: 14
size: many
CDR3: CASSYFAGAETQYF
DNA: TGTGCCAGCAGTTACTTCGCGGGAGCAGAGACCCAGTACTTC

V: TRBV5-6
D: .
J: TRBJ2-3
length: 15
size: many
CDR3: CASSPDRTGTDTQYF
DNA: TGTGCCAGCAGCCCCGACAGGACAGGCACAGATACGCAGTATTTT